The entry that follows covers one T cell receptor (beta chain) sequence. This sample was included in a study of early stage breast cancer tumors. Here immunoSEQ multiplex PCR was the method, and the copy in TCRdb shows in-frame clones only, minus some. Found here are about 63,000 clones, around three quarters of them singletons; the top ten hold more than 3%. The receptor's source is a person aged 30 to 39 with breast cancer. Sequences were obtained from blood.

Written as DNA, the CDR3 is TGTGCCAGCAGCCGGTCCCCTACTAGCCCATATTCCTACGAGCAGTACTTC. Encoded protein: CASSRSPTSPYSYEQYF. The chain links TRBV13 to TRBJ2-7, with D possibly TRBD2 on 6 matching bases. The germline V gene has CDR1 PRHDT and CDR2 FYEKMQ (reference sequence). This CDR3 has 17 amino acids. V dropped 5 bases and J dropped 1 base, with 21 bases sitting between them.